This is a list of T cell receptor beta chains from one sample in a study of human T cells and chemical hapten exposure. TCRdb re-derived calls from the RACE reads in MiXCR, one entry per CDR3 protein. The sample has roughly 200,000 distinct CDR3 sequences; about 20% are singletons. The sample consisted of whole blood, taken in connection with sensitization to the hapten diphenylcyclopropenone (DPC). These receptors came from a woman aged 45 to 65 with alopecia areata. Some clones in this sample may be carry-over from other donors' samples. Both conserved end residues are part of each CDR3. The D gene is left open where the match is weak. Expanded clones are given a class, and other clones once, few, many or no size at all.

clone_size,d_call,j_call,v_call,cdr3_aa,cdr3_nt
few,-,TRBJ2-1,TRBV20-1,CSATYAGGTYNEQFF,TGCAGTGCTACATACGCCGGCGGCACCTACAATGAGCAGTTCTTC
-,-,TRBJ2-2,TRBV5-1,CASSLGLRITGELFF,TGCGCCAGCAGCTTGGGCCTCAGGATTACCGGGGAGCTGTTTTTT
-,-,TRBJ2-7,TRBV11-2,CASSRSADHAYEQYF,TGTGCCAGCAGCCGCTCAGCGGACCATGCCTACGAGCAGTACTTC
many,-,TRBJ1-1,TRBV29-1,CSAAAGALGTEAFF,TGCAGCGCAGCCGCCGGGGCCCTGGGCACTGAAGCTTTCTTT
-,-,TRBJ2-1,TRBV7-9,CASSSSDKAGSKEQFF,TGTGCCAGCAGCTCGAGCGACAAGGCAGGGTCCAAGGAGCAGTTCTTC
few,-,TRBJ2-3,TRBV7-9,CASSWRMNTQYF,TGTGCCAGCAGCTGGAGGATGAATACGCAGTATTTT
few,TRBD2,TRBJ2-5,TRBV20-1,CSARGLASQETQYF,TGCAGTGCTAGAGGACTAGCGTCTCAAGAGACCCAGTACTTC
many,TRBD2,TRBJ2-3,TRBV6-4,CASSPGTSGTDTQYF,TGTGCCAGCAGTCCCGGGACTAGCGGCACAGATACGCAGTATTTT
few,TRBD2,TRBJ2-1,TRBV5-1,CASSPLAGVVYNEQFF,TGCGCCAGCAGCCCACTAGCGGGAGTGGTCTACAATGAGCAGTTCTTC
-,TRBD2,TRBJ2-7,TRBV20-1,CSASKGGPKDEQYF,TGCAGTGCTAGTAAGGGAGGGCCTAAAGACGAGCAGTACTTC
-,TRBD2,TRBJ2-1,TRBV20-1,CSAGGIAEISYNEQFF,TGCAGTGCGGGGGGGATAGCAGAAATCTCCTACAATGAGCAGTTCTTC
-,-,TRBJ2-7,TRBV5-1,CASSLAGPTGEQYF,TGCGCCAGCAGCTTGGCTGGACCCACGGGAGAGCAGTACTTC
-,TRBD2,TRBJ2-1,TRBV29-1,CSVEREVRHNEQFF,TGCAGCGTTGAACGGGAGGTCAGGCACAATGAGCAGTTCTTC
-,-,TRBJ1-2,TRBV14,CASSQRRYDGYTF,TGTGCCAGCAGCCAAAGGCGTTACGATGGCTACACCTTC
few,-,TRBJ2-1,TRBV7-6,CASSLASPDPGLAIVEQFF,TGTGCCAGCAGCTTAGCCTCCCCCGACCCGGGACTCGCGATCGTCGAGCAGTTCTTC
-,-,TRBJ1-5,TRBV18,CASSGQRNQPQHF,TGTGCCAGCTCTGGACAGCGCAATCAGCCCCAGCATTTT
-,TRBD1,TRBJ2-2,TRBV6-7,CASGYDRGDTGELFF,TGTGCCAGCGGGTACGACAGGGGGGACACCGGGGAGCTGTTTTTT
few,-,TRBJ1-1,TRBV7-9,CASGKLSPLAFF,TGTGCCAGCGGAAAGCTTTCGCCCTTGGCTTTCTTT
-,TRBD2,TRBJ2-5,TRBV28,CASSLRRAGVSPRETQYF,TGTGCCAGCAGTTTGCGTAGGGCGGGAGTGAGTCCGAGGGAGACCCAGTACTTC
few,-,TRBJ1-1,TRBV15,CATSESRANTEAFF,TGTGCCACCAGCGAGAGCAGGGCGAACACTGAAGCTTTCTTT
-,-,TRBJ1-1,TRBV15,CATSRGSMNTEAFF,TGTGCCACCAGCAGAGGTAGCATGAACACTGAAGCTTTCTTT
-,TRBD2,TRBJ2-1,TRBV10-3,CAISDLAGVLFF,TGTGCCATCAGTGATTTGGCGGGAGTATTGTTCTTC
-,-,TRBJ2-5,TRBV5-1,CASSLVGSPQETQYF,TGCGCCAGCAGCTTGGTGGGGAGCCCACAAGAGACCCAGTACTTC
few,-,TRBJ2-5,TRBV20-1,CSARAAGVKETQYF,TGCAGTGCTAGAGCAGCCGGGGTTAAAGAGACCCAGTACTTC
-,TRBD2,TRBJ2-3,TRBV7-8,CASRLAGDTDTQYF,TGTGCCAGCAGACTAGCGGGGGACACAGATACGCAGTATTTT
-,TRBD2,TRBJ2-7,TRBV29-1,CSVAPTSLVYEQYF,TGCAGCGTCGCTCCGACTAGCCTTGTCTACGAGCAGTACTTC
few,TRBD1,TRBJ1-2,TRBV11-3,CASSHTGTGVNYGYTF,TGTGCCAGCAGCCACACCGGGACAGGGGTTAACTATGGCTACACCTTC
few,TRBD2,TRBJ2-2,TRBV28,CASSLPSGGNTGELFF,TGTGCCAGCAGTTTACCCAGCGGGGGGAACACCGGGGAGCTGTTTTTT
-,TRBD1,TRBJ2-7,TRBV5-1,CASSLGDSRYEQYF,TGCGCCAGCAGCTTGGGGGACAGTCGCTACGAGCAGTACTTC
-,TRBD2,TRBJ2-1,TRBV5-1,CASSFETSGYNEQFF,TGCGCCAGCAGCTTCGAGACTAGCGGTTACAATGAGCAGTTCTTC
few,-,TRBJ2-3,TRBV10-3,CAIGLTLLTDTQYF,TGTGCCATCGGACTCACCCTTTTGACAGATACGCAGTATTTT
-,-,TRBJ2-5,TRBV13,CASSLGKGYQETQYF,TGTGCCAGCAGCTTGGGGAAGGGGTACCAAGAGACCCAGTACTTC
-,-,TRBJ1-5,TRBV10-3,CAISEEGGNQPQHF,TGTGCCATCAGTGAGGAGGGGGGCAATCAGCCCCAGCATTTT
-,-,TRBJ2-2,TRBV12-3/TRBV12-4,CASSAWDGELFF,TGTGCCAGCAGTGCATGGGACGGGGAGCTGTTTTTT
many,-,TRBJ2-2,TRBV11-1,CASKREPPTGELFF,TGTGCCAGCAAACGAGAACCCCCCACCGGGGAGCTGTTTTTT